The T cell receptor (beta chain) under discussion was sequenced for a study of cytomegalovirus exposure and HLA in healthy donors (TCRdb year 2017). General notes on the study: An earlier analysis of roughly 630 of the donors reported more than 250 Gb of sequence data and some 120 million unique TCR beta sequences from 150 million to 200 million T cells. In the later analysis, no new phenotypic data were used to find candidate immune exposures; instead, reliance was placed on TCR beta sequences and their occurrence across donors. In an earlier analysis of around 540 of the donors, high-throughput TCR beta sequencing was used to judge whether each TCR beta V gene segment behaved as functional or pseudogenic. The study aimed to test whether signatures of past pathogen exposure could be identified by cataloging public T cell receptors. In a later genetic analysis, genome-wide SNP genotypes for about 55% of the roughly 700 donors were used, and that subset was treated as a discovery cohort. Of the 300 to 500 genotyped donors, roughly 76% were placed in the genetic ancestry cluster associated with self-reported Caucasian donors. The T cell repertoires of some 700 subjects were profiled by immunosequencing and related to cytomegalovirus serostatus. To study patterns of TCR occurrence, a later analysis re-analyzed previously published TCR beta repertoires from several hundred donors and added high-resolution HLA genotyping. HLA typing covered class I and class II loci at four-digit resolution. Typing coverage differed by locus: A, B, C, DRB1 and DQB1 were typed in roughly 620-630 donors, DQA1 in 522, DPA1 in some 610, and DPB1 in 472. Across approximately 420 genotyped donors of the cohort, an average of approximately 240,000 unique TCR beta nucleotide sequences per donor were sequenced, and roughly 17% of those sequences were non-productive. The study combined high-throughput TCR immunosequencing, statistical association of individual TCRs with disease status, and machine learning to predict cytomegalovirus infection status. Because of strong linkage in the cohort, a handful of DR-DQ haplotypes were treated as single units for association and clustering. All discovery cohort repertoires had been generated on a single sequencing platform. In addition to the first cohort of 666 subjects, a separate validation cohort of 120 different subjects was used. An early release that covered about 600 HLA-typed donors contained about 290 gigabases of sequencing data and tens of millions of unique TCR sequences. Donor age, sex, ethnicity and CMV serostatus were collected together with the repertoire data.

The library was built by means of the immunoSEQ multiplex PCR assay. For the multiplex PCR, a mixture combining 60 forward primers for TCR Vbeta segments and 13 reverse primers for TCR Jbeta segments was used. Amplification of the CDR3 region of rearranged TCR beta genes was performed with a multiplex PCR assay on genomic DNA. On the Illumina HiSeq System, the amplified TCR beta libraries were sequenced as 87-base-pair reads. The authors' analysis ran thus. A later analysis counted 65 million to 90 million unique TCR beta chains across the 550 to 700 repertoires, and 9 million to 14 million of these chains were shared by at least two donors. To remove PCR and sequencing errors, raw reads were error-corrected and collapsed into unique sequences using a nearest-neighbor algorithm that merged closely related sequences. V, D and J gene segments were assigned by aligning CDR3 sequences to IMGT reference sequences. For a sequence to be retained, at least a six-nucleotide match to both a V gene segment and a J gene segment was required. A rearrangement was called productive if the CDR3 had no stop codons and remained in frame with V and J, and every other rearrangement was called non-productive. CDR3 was defined according to IMGT convention as the region running from the second conserved V-encoded cysteine to the conserved J-encoded phenylalanine. The earlier analysis of about 530 of the donors excluded any sequence lacking an unambiguous match to a single V gene segment. In an earlier analysis of 450 to 700 of the donors, V segments were called functional above 56.7% productive rearrangements and were called segregating when the between-donor standard deviation exceeded 5%. A statistical classification framework was built to diagnose cytomegalovirus status from the catalog of TCR beta chain sequences. In a later analysis, TCR nucleotide sequences were compared against IMGT/GENE-DB human TR gene sequences so that V and J genes could be assigned. A later analysis assigned CDR3 sequences and most-parsimonious VDJ recombination scenarios with the TCRdist pipeline. In a later analysis, every TCR beta chain was defined by the combination of its CDR3 amino acid sequence and its V-gene family, and reads without a unique V-gene family were dropped. A later analysis removed several hundred highly shared, low-generation-probability nucleotide sequences to deal with suspected cross-contamination and a sequencing artifact. For each public chain, a later analysis derived a clonal expansion index from normalized ranks of inferred template counts within each repertoire. Generation probabilities in a later analysis came from a VDJ recombination model fitted to out-of-frame rearrangements, and those results were checked against IGoR. In a later analysis, TCR-TCR, TCR-HLA and TCR-CMV co-occurrence was scored with hypergeometric tests, and a repertoire-size bias correction was applied to TCR pairs. To estimate false discovery rates, a later analysis permuted the HLA or CMV assignments 20 times. A later analysis grouped co-occurring TCRs with DBSCAN, adding TCRdist sequence similarity when clustering within HLA-allele-positive subsets. For co-occurrence clustering, repertoires with fewer than 30,000 or more than 120,000 public chains were excluded, along with about five repertoires with anomalous nucleotide sharing. Here the immuneACCESS table is served through TCRdb, limited to in-frame sequences with V and J called. Missing clones are a known gap in these copies; in checked studies unresolved V genes cover under half, and the rest lacks a known reason. V, J and clone size are taken as reported in that table, and D and trimming were inferred from the DNA itself. Across this sample there are under 150,000 clones, with 80% to 85% seen only once. The ten largest clonotypes hold about 2.5% of the sample.

Comment on this clone: What this receptor recognizes is not known. Base qualities are not provided; no much larger clone lies one nucleotide away.

In the germline V gene, CDR1 corresponds to LGHNT and CDR2 to FRNRAP. V is cut by 0 bases and J by 2 bases, and the space between the germline ends is 13 bases. There are 17 amino acids in the CDR3, from cysteine to phenylalanine inclusive. Just CDR3 DNA is preserved here, 51 bases in frame from base 1. The investigation overall reported the following: A further reported finding was that TCR beta sequences accurately predicted the HLA-A and HLA-B alleles for most subjects in the first cohort. When HLA alleles, especially DR and DQ, strongly co-occurred, TCR associations were difficult to assign to individual alleles. Because counts were too low, seventeen rarely observed V segments, including chromosome 9 orphons, were excluded from the earlier analysis of some 540 of the donors. Compared with the approximately 720-donor mean, donors in an Asian-associated ancestry cluster had fewer N-insertions in productive TCRs, according to a later genetic analysis. In a later analysis, TCR association rates were found to vary across HLA loci, with the most associated TCRs seen for DRB1 alleles and the fewest for HLA-C alleles. A cluster of highly shared sequence variants was judged likely to represent a technical artifact of the sequencing pipeline. The classifier was reported to diagnose cytomegalovirus status with high specificity and sensitivity in both the original and validation cohorts. Some IMGT-functional V segments, including TRBV6-2 and TRBV6-3, could not be told apart with the 87-base-pair reads, so those segments were excluded. For the cohort, immune exposure information was limited to CMV serostatus. According to a later analysis, parvovirus B19, influenza, CMV and Epstein-Barr virus appeared linked to several top co-occurrence clusters. Broadly in line with IMGT annotations, most TCR beta V segments showed up in productive rearrangements about 87% or about 30% of the time in an earlier analysis of 450 to 600 of the donors. Correlated functional status among segregating V segments might be attributable to linkage disequilibrium, but an unknown experimental factor could not be ruled out. In vitro tests confirmed that three of the cytomegalovirus-associated TCR beta chains recognize cytomegalovirus antigens. This cohort had only TCR beta chains sequenced, and the lack of alpha or paired-chain data limited which features could be detected. It was suggested by the authors that the approach could potentially be generalized to other disease states and immunological phenotypes. Across donors, most TCR sequences were observed very rarely, whereas some public TCRs were present in many individuals. A later analysis found that HLA-associated TCR beta chains were more clonally expanded and had lower generation probabilities than equally common non-associated chains. The study gave a list of 150 to 200 TCR beta chains associated with cytomegalovirus. A later analysis found that most CMV-associated TCR beta chains appeared HLA-restricted, with HLA associations seemingly driven largely by CMV exposure. Presence/absence analyses assumed roughly uniform sequencing depth across donors, an assumption that may not hold. Specific HLA alleles were associated with 15,000 to 20,000 TCR beta sequences at a false discovery rate of 0.05 in a later analysis. Because some donors lacked HLA typing at each locus, the association tests relied only on the typed subset. In a later genetic analysis, a missense DCLRE1C variant was associated with V-gene and J-gene trimming of TCR beta chains, and the association was replicated in an independent cohort.

The cohort comprised some 680 healthy bone marrow donors. All cohort members were sampled while nominally healthy, although unrecorded immune exposures were likely present. The donor was CMV seronegative and belonged to the group of around 350 seronegative cohort members. A peripheral blood sample was collected from each donor, and TCR beta sequencing was performed on peripheral blood mononuclear cells. Genomic DNA extraction from the blood cell samples was performed with the Qiagen DNeasy Blood Extraction Kit. The receptor's source is a boy aged 2 to 9 in good health and CMV-seronegative. This receptor chain uses TRBV12-5 and TRBJ2-2; TRBD1 might be the D gene, on 6 matching bases. The source material was PBMCs. The CDR3 protein is CASGLVRGHPNTGELFF. The base sequence is TGTGCTAGTGGTTTGGTAAGGGGACATCCAAACACCGGGGAGCTGTTTTTT.